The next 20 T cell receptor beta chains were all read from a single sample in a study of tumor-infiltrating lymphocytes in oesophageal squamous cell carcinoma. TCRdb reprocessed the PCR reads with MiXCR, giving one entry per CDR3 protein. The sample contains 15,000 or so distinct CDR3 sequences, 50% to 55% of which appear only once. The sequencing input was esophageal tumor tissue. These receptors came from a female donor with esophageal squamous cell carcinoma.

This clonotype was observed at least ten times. CDR3 sequence (DNA): TGTGCCATCAGTGATCAAAGAAGCGAGCAGTACTTC. Translating it yields CAISDQRSEQYF. The J gene is TRBJ2-7, the V gene TRBV10-3; the D is unclear. CDR3 length equals 12 residues. V lost 3 bases, J lost 6 bases, and 9 bases lay in between. Germline CDR1 ENHRY, CDR2 SYGVKD.

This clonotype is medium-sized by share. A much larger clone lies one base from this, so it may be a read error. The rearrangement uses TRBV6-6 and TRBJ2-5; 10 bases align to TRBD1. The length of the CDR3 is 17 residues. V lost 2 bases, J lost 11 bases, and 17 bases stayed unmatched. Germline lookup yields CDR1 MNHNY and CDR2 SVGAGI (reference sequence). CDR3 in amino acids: CASSYDRGHRPYNEQYF. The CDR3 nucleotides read TGTGCCAGCAGTTACGACAGGGGGCACCGTCCCTACAATGAGCAGTACTTC.

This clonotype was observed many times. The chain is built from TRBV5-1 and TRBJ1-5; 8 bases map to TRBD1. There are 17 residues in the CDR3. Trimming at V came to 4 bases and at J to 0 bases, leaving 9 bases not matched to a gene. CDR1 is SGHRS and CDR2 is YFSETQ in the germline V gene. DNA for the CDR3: TGCGCCAGCAGCCTGGGGGCAGGGGGCAATAGCAATCAGCCCCAGCATTTT. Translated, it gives CASSLGAGGNSNQPQHF.

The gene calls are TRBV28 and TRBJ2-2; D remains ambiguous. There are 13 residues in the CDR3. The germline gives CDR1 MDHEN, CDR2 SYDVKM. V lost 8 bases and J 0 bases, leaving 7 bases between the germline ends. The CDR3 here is CASYDPNTGELFF. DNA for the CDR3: TGTGCCAGCTATGACCCGAACACCGGGGAGCTGTTTTTT.

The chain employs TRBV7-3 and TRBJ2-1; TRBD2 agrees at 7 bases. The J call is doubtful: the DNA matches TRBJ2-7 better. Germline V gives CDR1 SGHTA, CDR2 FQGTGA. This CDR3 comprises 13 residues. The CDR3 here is CASSPRTSYEQYF. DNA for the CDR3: TGTGCCAGCAGCCCCCGGACTAGCTACGAGCAGTACTTC.

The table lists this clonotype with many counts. The CDR3 loop is CASSLEGGYTF. DNA for the CDR3: TGTGCCAGCAGCTTAGAAGGTGGCTACACCTTC. The chain carries TRBV7-9 and TRBJ1-2; D unclear. Between the trimmed V and J ends, which lost 1 base and 7 bases, there was a span of 4 bases. This CDR3 has 11 residues. The V gene's germline CDR1 is SEHNR and CDR2 FQNEAQ (reference sequence). Based on the CDR3 plus reference TRBV7-9 and TRBJ1-2, the full variable domain is DTGVSQNPRHKITKRGQNVTFRCDPISEHNRLYWYRQTLGQGPEFLTYFQNEAQLEKSRLLSDRFSAERPKGSFSTLEIQRTEQGDSAMYLCASSLEGGYTFGSGTRLTVV.

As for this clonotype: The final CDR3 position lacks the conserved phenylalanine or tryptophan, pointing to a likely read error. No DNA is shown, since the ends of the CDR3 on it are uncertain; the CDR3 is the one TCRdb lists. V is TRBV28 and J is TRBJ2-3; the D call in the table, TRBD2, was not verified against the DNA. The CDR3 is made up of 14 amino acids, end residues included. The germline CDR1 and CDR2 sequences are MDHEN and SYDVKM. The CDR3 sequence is CASSFGRYEQYFGP.

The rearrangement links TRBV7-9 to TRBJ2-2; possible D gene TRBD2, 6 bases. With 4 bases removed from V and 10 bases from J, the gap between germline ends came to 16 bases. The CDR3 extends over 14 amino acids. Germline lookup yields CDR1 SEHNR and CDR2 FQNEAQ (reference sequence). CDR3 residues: CASSYNGGGEELFF. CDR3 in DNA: TGTGCCAGCAGCTATAACGGGGGTGGAGAGGAGCTGTTTTTT.

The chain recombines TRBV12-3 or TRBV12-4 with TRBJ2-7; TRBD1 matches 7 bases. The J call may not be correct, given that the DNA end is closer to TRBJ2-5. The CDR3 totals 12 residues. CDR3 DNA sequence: TGTGCCAGCAGTACAGGGGAAGAGACCCAGTACTTC. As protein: CASSTGEETQYF.

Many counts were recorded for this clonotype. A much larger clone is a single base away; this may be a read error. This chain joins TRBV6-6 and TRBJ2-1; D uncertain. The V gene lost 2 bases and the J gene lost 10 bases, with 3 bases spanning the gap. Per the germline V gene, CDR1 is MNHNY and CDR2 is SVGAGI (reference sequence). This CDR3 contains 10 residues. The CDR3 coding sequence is TGTGCCAGCAGTTACCGCGAGCAGTTCTTC. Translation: CASSYREQFF.

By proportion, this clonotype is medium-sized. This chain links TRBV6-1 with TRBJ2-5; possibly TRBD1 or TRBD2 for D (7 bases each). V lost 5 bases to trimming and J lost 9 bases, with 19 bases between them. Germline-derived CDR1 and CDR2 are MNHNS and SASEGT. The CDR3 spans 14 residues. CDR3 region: CASSFRRGAGAQYF. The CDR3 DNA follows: TGTGCCAGCAGTTTCCGCAGGGGGGCGGGGGCCCAGTACTTC.

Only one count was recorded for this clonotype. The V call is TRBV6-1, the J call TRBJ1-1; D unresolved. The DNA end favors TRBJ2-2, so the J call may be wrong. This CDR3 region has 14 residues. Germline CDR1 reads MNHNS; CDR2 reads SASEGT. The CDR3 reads CASSASYGTGELFF. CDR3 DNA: TGTGCCAGCAGTGCAAGCTATGGCACCGGGGAGCTGTTTTTT.

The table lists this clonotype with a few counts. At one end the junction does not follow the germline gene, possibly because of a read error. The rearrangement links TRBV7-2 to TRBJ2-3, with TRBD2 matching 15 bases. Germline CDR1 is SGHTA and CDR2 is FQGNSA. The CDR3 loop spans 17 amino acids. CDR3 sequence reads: CASSLDGTSGGNNEQYF. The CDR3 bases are TGTGCCAGCAGCTTAGATGGGACTAGCGGGGGGAACAATGAGCAGTACTTT. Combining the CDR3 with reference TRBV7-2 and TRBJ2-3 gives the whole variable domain GAGVSQSPSNKVTEKGKDVELRCDPISGHTALYWYRQSLGQGLEFLIYFQGNSAPDKSGLPSDRFSAERTGGSVSTLTIQRTQQEDSAVYLCASSLDGTSGGNNEQYFGPGTRLTVL.

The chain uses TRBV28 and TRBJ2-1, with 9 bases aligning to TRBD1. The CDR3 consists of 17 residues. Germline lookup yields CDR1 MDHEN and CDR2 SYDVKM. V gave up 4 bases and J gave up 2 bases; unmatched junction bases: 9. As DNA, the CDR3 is TGTGCCAGCAGTTCCGGACAGGGGTCCCTTCCCTACAATGAGCAGTTCTTC. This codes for CASSSGQGSLPYNEQFF. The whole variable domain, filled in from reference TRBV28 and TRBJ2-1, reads DVKVTQSSRYLVKRTGEKVFLECVQDMDHENMFWYRQDPGLGLRLIYFSYDVKMKEKGDIPEGYSVSREKKERFSLILESASTNQTSMYLCASSSGQGSLPYNEQFFGPGTRLTVL.

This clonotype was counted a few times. CDR3: CASSFRDRGNEQYF. Written as DNA, the CDR3 is TGTGCCAGCAGCTTCCGGGACAGAGGCAACGAGCAGTACTTC. This chain links TRBV7-2 with TRBJ2-7; 7 positions match TRBD1. CDR1 is SGHTA and CDR2 is FQGNSA in the germline V gene. V lost 3 bases to trimming and J lost 5 bases; unmatched junction nucleotides: 7. The CDR3 loop spans 14 amino acids.

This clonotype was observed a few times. The chain's CDR3 is CASTPSGTPTDTQYF. Here the CDR3 DNA reads TGTGCCAGCACGCCATCCGGGACTCCCACAGATACGCAGTATTTT. This chain links TRBV7-9 with TRBJ2-3; D is possibly TRBD2 (6 bases). Germline V gives CDR1 SEHNR, CDR2 FQNEAQ (reference sequence). V lost 7 bases to trimming and J lost 2 bases, with 16 bases between them. This CDR3 region has 15 residues.

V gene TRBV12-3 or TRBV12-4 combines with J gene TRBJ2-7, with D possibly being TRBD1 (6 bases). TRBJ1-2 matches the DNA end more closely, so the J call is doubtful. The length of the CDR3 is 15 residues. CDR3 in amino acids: CASRPRTASNYGYTF. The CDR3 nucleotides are TGTGCCAGCAGGCCCCGGACAGCTTCTAACTATGGCTACACCTTC.

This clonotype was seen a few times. As DNA, the CDR3 is TGTGCCAGCAGCGCGACCGGGGCGGGAGTTGGCGATGAGCAGTTCTTC. It codes for CASSATGAGVGDEQFF. V is TRBV7-6 and J is TRBJ2-1; 7 bases match TRBD2. Trimming took 5 bases from V and 8 from J; bases not matched to a gene: 15. The CDR3 spans 16 residues. Germline V gives CDR1 SGHVS, CDR2 FNYEAQ.

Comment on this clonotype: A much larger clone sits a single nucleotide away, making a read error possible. The CDR3, as DNA: TGTGCCAGCAGCTTGGAGGGTTTGCATGGGTTCAATGAGCAGTACTTC. It yields the protein CASSLEGLHGFNEQYF. V usage is TRBV5-5 and J usage is TRBJ2-3; D gene uncertain. Judging by the DNA end, TRBJ2-7 fits better; the J call may be wrong. Germline V gene data show CDR1 as SGHKS and CDR2 as YYEKEE (reference sequence). This CDR3 is built from 16 residues.

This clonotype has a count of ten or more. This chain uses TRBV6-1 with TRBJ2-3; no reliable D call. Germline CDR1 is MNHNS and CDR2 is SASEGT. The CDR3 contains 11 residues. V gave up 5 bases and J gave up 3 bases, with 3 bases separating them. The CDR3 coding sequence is TGTGCCAGCAGTTCAACAGATACGCAGTATTTT. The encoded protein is CASSSTDTQYF.